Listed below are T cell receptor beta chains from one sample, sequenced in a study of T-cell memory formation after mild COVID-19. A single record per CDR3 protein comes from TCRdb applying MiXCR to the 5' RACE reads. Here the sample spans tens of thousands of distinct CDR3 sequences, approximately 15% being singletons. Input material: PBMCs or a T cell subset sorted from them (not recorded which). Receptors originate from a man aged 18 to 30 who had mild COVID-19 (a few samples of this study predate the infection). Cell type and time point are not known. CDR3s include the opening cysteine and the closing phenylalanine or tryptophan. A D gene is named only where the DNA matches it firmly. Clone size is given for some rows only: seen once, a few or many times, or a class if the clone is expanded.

cdr3_nt: TGTGCCAGCAGCCCCTGGGTTGGGGACCACGAGCAGTACTTC
cdr3_aa: CASSPWVGDHEQYF
v_call: TRBV9
clone_size: few
d_call: NA
j_call: TRBJ2-7

cdr3_nt: TGCGCCAGCAGCTTAAGGGGCGGTGAAACCGGGGAGCTGTTTTTT
cdr3_aa: CASSLRGGETGELFF
v_call: TRBV5-1
clone_size: NA
d_call: NA
j_call: TRBJ2-2

cdr3_nt: TGCGCCAGCAGCCCCCGGCCAGCAACTAATGAAAAACTGTTTTTT
cdr3_aa: CASSPRPATNEKLFF
v_call: TRBV5-1
clone_size: few
d_call: NA
j_call: TRBJ1-4

cdr3_nt: TGTGCCAGCAGGACAGGAGGATACGAGCAGTACTTC
cdr3_aa: CASRTGGYEQYF
v_call: TRBV27
clone_size: NA
d_call: NA
j_call: TRBJ2-7

cdr3_nt: TGTGCCAGCAGCCCCAGGGGAAGAACTGAAGCTTTCTTT
cdr3_aa: CASSPRGRTEAFF
v_call: TRBV7-9
clone_size: many
d_call: NA
j_call: TRBJ1-1

cdr3_nt: TGCAGTGCATTTCGGGATAGCGGGGACACAGATACGCAGTATTTT
cdr3_aa: CSAFRDSGDTDTQYF
v_call: TRBV20-1
clone_size: few
d_call: TRBD2
j_call: TRBJ2-3

cdr3_nt: TGTGCCAGCAGCGCAGGATCTCAGCCCCAGCATTTT
cdr3_aa: CASSAGSQPQHF
v_call: TRBV5-6
clone_size: few
d_call: NA
j_call: TRBJ1-5

cdr3_nt: TGTGCTAGTGGTTTCTGGGGGTCCAACGTCCTGACTTTC
cdr3_aa: CASGFWGSNVLTF
v_call: TRBV12-5
clone_size: NA
d_call: NA
j_call: TRBJ2-6

cdr3_nt: TGCGCCAGCAGCTTAGTGGGTTCGAACACCGGGGAGCTGTTTTTT
cdr3_aa: CASSLVGSNTGELFF
v_call: TRBV5-1
clone_size: NA
d_call: NA
j_call: TRBJ2-2

cdr3_nt: TGTGCCACGACTTTAGGTACAGAAGAGACCCAGTACTTC
cdr3_aa: CATTLGTEETQYF
v_call: TRBV7-9
clone_size: few
d_call: NA
j_call: TRBJ2-5

cdr3_nt: TGCGCCAGCAGCCAAGACAAACAGGGGGATTACTACGGCTACACCTTC
cdr3_aa: CASSQDKQGDYYGYTF
v_call: TRBV4-3
clone_size: few
d_call: TRBD1
j_call: TRBJ1-2

cdr3_nt: TGTGCCAGCTCTCAGGAGGGTGGAACAGAAGAGACCCAGTACTTC
cdr3_aa: CASSQEGGTEETQYF
v_call: TRBV28
clone_size: NA
d_call: NA
j_call: TRBJ2-5

cdr3_nt: TGCGCCAGCAGCTCAGGAGGGGAGGGCACTGAAGCTTTCTTT
cdr3_aa: CASSSGGEGTEAFF
v_call: TRBV5-1
clone_size: NA
d_call: NA
j_call: TRBJ1-1